A single sample gave rise to the 11 T cell receptor beta chains below, sequenced in a study of blood T cell repertoires in COVID-19. Assay: immunoSEQ multiplex PCR; the TCRdb copy retains only in-frame clones and omits some. There are about 200,000 clones in the sample; 65% to 85% occur only once, and about 8% lies in the top ten. The sample comprised peripheral blood. These receptors were collected from a woman of 80 years or more with acute or convalescent COVID-19.

This clone was recorded only once. The rearrangement uses TRBV30 and TRBJ2-5; 10 nucleotides agree with TRBD1. From germline, CDR1 is GTSNPN and CDR2 SVGIG (reference sequence). The CDR3 sequence is 12 residues long. After removal of 3 bases from V and 9 bases from J, the junction contained 4 bases not matched to a gene. CDR3 sequence: CAWRGTGEAQYF. The CDR3 bases are TGTGCCTGGAGAGGGACAGGGGAGGCCCAGTACTTC.

V usage is TRBV19 and J usage is TRBJ2-3; 7 bases map to TRBD1. The CDR3 is 13 residues long. CDR1 and CDR2 (germline): LNHDA, SQIVND (reference sequence). V lost 6 bases to trimming and J lost 3 bases; unmatched junction nucleotides: 3. CDR3 amino acids: CASSQTGTDTQYF. CDR3 DNA: TGTGCCAGTAGCCAGACAGGGACAGATACGCAGTATTTT.

This clone was seen a single time. The V call is TRBV5-1, the J call TRBJ2-5; D possibly corresponds to TRBD1 (6 bases). This CDR3 comprises 14 residues. Germline CDR1 is SGHRS and CDR2 is YFSETQ. Deletions cut 0 bases from V and 3 bases from J, with 9 bases between. The CDR3 spells CASSLGAGEETQYF. The CDR3 DNA reads TGCGCCAGCAGCTTGGGGGCAGGGGAAGAGACCCAGTACTTC.

The V call is TRBV6-5, the J call TRBJ2-1; perhaps TRBD2 as D (6 bases). Trimming took off 10 bases at V and 0 bases at J, with 10 bases between the two ends. The CDR3 is 13 amino acids. The germline gives CDR1 MNHEY, CDR2 SVGAGI. CDR3 in amino acids: CATSAGSYNEQFF. CDR3 nucleotides: TGTGCCACATCAGCGGGCTCCTACAATGAGCAGTTCTTC.

The chain carries TRBV10-2 and TRBJ2-3; 11 bases are shared with TRBD2. This CDR3 has 16 residues. With V trimmed by 6 bases and J by 3 bases, 8 bases remained unmatched. The germline V gene encodes CDR1 WSHSY and CDR2 SAAADI. CDR3 protein: CASSPLAGGRTDTQYF. CDR3 bases: TGCGCCAGCAGCCCATTAGCGGGAGGGAGGACAGATACGCAGTATTTT.

This chain connects TRBV20-1 to TRBJ1-6; D possibly corresponds to TRBD1 (5 bases). Germline V gene sequence: CDR1 DFQATT, CDR2 SNEGSKA (reference sequence). With 3 bases removed from V and 7 bases from J, the gap between germline ends came to 10 bases. CDR3 length: 13 residues. CDR3 sequence: CSASSGLNSPLHF. CDR3 sequence (DNA): TGCAGTGCTAGTTCAGGGCTGAATTCACCCCTCCACTTT.

This clone was found once. The chain links TRBV19 to TRBJ2-5; D might be TRBD1 (5 bases). This CDR3 spans 15 amino acids. V gave up 0 bases and J gave up 2 bases, with 10 bases separating them. Germline assignment: CDR1 LNHDA and CDR2 SQIVND (reference sequence). CDR3 bases: TGTGCCAGTAGTATAGATCATAGGGGTCAAGAGACCCAGTACTTC. Its translation: CASSIDHRGQETQYF.

This clone was counted a few times. The chain has TRBV7-3 and TRBJ2-7; a weak D match, TRBD2 (5 bases). The CDR3 sequence is 15 residues long. CDR1 is SGHTA, CDR2 FQGTGA, per germline. V was clipped by 1 base and J by 5 bases, with 15 bases between them. In DNA form, the CDR3 reads TGTGCCAGCAGCTTAAATTCAGTGGGAGACCACGAGCAGTACTTC. It specifies CASSLNSVGDHEQYF.

This rearrangement joins TRBV2 to TRBJ2-7; 10 positions match TRBD1. V shed 4 bases, J shed 3 bases, and the junction held 6 bases outside the gene matches. This CDR3 has 15 residues. Germline loops: CDR1 SNHLY, CDR2 FYNNEI. CDR3 nucleotide sequence: TGTGCCAGCAGTGGACAGGGGGCGATTTACTACGAGCAGTACTTC. Translation gives CASSGQGAIYYEQYF.

This clone is a singleton in its sample. The V gene is TRBV12-5, the J gene TRBJ2-3; D is possibly TRBD2 (5 bases). The CDR3 is 13 amino acids. Germline V gene data show CDR1 as LGHNT and CDR2 as FRNRAP. The V end lost 5 bases, the J end lost 8 bases, and 14 bases lay between the germline ends. CDR3 nucleotide sequence: TGTGCTAGTGGTCCGCGTCAGGCGGGTACGCAGTATTTT. Translated, it gives CASGPRQAGTQYF.

The rearrangement joins TRBV6-5 to TRBJ2-5, with D perhaps matching TRBD2 (6 bases). The CDR3 runs to 14 residues. Between the trimmed V and J ends, which lost 7 bases and 4 bases, there was a span of 16 bases. Per the germline V gene, CDR1 is MNHEY and CDR2 is SVGAGI. The CDR3: CASNHGGVGETQYF. Here the CDR3 DNA reads TGTGCCAGCAACCACGGCGGGGTAGGAGAGACCCAGTACTTC.